The T cell receptor beta chain under discussion was sequenced for a study of beta chain features in type 1 diabetes. Expressed TCRB transcripts were sequenced, since all the RNA that had been isolated was reverse transcribed. This table comes from immunoSEQ multiplex PCR, and its TCRdb copy is limited to in-frame clones, with some not included. This table has about 900,000 clones, 15% to 20% appearing once. The CDR3 contains 17 residues. The germline gives CDR1 SGHVS, CDR2 FQNEAQ. After removal of 3 bases from V and 4 bases from J, the junction contained 7 bases not matched to a gene. This clone showed up just a few times.

The gene calls are TRBV7-8 and TRBJ2-2, with 11 bases fitting TRBD2. The sample was naive CD4+ T cells from blood. This clonotype was sampled from a woman aged 18 to 35 in good health. CDR3 bases: TGTGCCAGCAGCTTTCCACTAGCGGGAGCGGGCACCGGGGAGCTGTTTTTT. Residues: CASSFPLAGAGTGELFF.